The rows below give T cell receptor beta chains drawn from one sample of a study of blood T cell repertoires in COVID-19. TCRdb's copy holds only in-frame clones and misses some; the assay was immunoSEQ multiplex PCR. The sample consists of a few hundred thousand clones, approximately 88% of them appearing once. Source material: PBMCs or T cells enriched from blood (not recorded which). Source of these receptors: a woman aged 40 to 55 with acute COVID-19. The CDR3 runs from the conserved cysteine through the conserved F or W. D genes are given only for firm matches. Clone size appears in some rows only: once, few, many, or a class for an expanded clone.

V	D	size	J	DNA	CDR3
TRBV18	-	once	TRBJ2-7	TGTGCCAGCTCGCGGGACCGTGGGGATGACGAGCAGTACTTC	CASSRDRGDDEQYF
TRBV28	-	-	TRBJ1-4	TGTGCCAGCAGTTTCCCCTCCGAGGGGGTAGATGAAAAACTGTTTTTT	CASSFPSEGVDEKLFF
TRBV6-5	TRBD1	-	TRBJ1-1	TGTGCCAGCAGCCTACGACAGGGGGGGACTGAAGCTTTCTTT	CASSLRQGGTEAFF
TRBV11-2	TRBD2	-	TRBJ2-7	TGTGCCAGCAGCCCCGGGGGGGCGGGAGGTTACGAGCAGTACTTC	CASSPGGAGGYEQYF
TRBV21-1	-	-	TRBJ2-7	TGTGCCAGGTCAGGGGGCCGCCTTCGCTCCTACGAGCAGTACTTC	CARSGGRLRSYEQYF
TRBV19	-	once	TRBJ1-2	TGTGCCAGTAGTATTCCAGGGCTAGTGGCCTATGGCTACACCTTC	CASSIPGLVAYGYTF
TRBV6-5	-	-	TRBJ1-1	TGTGCCAGCAGTTACATGGGGTCGGGGACTGAAGCTTTCTTT	CASSYMGSGTEAFF
TRBV9	TRBD1	once	TRBJ1-2	TGTGCCAGCAGCGCGGGACAGATTTACTATGGCTACACCTTC	CASSAGQIYYGYTF
TRBV19	-	once	TRBJ1-5	TGTGCCAGTACTCCGGAAAGGGGATTGAGGGGAGGACAGCCCCAGCATTTT	CASTPERGLRGGQPQHF
TRBV4-1	-	-	TRBJ1-3	TGCGCCAGCAGCCAAGTTCTGGGCTCCTCTGGAAACACCATATATTTT	CASSQVLGSSGNTIYF
TRBV11-2	TRBD2	once	TRBJ2-1	TGTGCCAGCAGCTTGGGACTACGCAATGAGCAGTTCTTC	CASSLGLRNEQFF
TRBV27	TRBD2	-	TRBJ2-2	TGTGCCAGCATGAGGCGGGAGATTACCGGGGAGCTGTTTTTT	CASMRREITGELFF
TRBV28	-	-	TRBJ2-3	TGTGCCAGCAGCCCGGGGTGGGGCACAGATACGCAGTATTTT	CASSPGWGTDTQYF
TRBV7-9	TRBD1	-	TRBJ1-5	TGTGCCAGCAGCTTAGGGACAGGGAGCAATCAGCCCCAGCATTTT	CASSLGTGSNQPQHF
TRBV13	-	-	TRBJ1-3	TGTGCCAGCAGCTTTAGTGGAAACACCATATATTTT	CASSFSGNTIYF
TRBV7-9	-	-	TRBJ2-5	TGTGCCAGCAGCCCTGGAGAGGCCCAGTACTTC	CASSPGEAQYF
TRBV18	-	-	TRBJ2-1	TGTGCCAGCTCACTCATCATTGGGGGGAGCTCCTACAATGAGCAGTTCTTC	CASSLIIGGSSYNEQFF
TRBV3-1/TRBV3-2	TRBD1	-	TRBJ1-4	TGTGCCAGCAGCCAGTGGGCAGGGGGACATGAAAAACTGTTTTTT	CASSQWAGGHEKLFF